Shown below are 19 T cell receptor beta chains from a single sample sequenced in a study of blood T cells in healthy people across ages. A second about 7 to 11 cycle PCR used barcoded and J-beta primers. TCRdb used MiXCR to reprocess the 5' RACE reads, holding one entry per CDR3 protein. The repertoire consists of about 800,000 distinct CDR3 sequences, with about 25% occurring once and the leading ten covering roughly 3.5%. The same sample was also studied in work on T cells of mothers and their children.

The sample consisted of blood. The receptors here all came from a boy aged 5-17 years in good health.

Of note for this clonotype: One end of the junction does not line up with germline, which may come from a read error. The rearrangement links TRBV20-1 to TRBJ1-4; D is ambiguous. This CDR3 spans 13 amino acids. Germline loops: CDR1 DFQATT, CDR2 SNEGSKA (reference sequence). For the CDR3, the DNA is TGCAGTGCAAAGATCTCAACAAATGAAAAACTGTTTTTT. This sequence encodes CSAKISTNEKLFF.

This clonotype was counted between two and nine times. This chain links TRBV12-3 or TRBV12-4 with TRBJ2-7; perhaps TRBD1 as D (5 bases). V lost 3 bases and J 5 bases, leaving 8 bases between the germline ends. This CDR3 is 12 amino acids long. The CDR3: CASSLVRDEQYF. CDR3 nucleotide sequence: TGTGCCAGCAGTTTGGTCAGGGACGAGCAGTACTTC.

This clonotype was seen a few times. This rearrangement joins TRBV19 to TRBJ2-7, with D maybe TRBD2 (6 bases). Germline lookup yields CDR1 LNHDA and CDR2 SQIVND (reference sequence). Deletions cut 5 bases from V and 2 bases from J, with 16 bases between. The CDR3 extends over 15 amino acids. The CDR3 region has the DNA TGTGCCAGTAGTCCCCCTGGAGGGCATCCCTACGAGCAGTACTTC. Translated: CASSPPGGHPYEQYF.

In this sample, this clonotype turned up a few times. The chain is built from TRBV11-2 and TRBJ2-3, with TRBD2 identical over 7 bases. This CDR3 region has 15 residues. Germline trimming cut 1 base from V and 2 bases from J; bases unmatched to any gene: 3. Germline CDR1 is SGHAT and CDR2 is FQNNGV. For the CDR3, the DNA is TGTGCCAGCAGCTTAGCGGGAGGCAACACAGATACGCAGTATTTT. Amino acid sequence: CASSLAGGNTDTQYF.

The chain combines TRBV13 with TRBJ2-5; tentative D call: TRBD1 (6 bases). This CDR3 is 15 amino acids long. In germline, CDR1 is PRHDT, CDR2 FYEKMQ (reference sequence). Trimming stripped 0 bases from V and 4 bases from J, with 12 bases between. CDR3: CASSLGQGSPETQYF. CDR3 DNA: TGTGCCAGCAGCTTAGGTCAGGGGTCCCCAGAGACCCAGTACTTC.

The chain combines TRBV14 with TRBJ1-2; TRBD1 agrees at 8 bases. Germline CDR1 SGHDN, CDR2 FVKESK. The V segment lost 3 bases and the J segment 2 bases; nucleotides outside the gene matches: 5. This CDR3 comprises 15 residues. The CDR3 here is CASSHRDRTNYGYTF. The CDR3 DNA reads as TGTGCCAGCAGCCACCGGGACAGGACGAACTATGGCTACACCTTC.

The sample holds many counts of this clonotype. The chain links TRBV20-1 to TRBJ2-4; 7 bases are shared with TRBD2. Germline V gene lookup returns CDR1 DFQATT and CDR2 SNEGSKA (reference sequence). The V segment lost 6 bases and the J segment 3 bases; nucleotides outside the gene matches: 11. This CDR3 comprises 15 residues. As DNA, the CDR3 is TGCAGTGCCGGACCTCAGCGGGGAGGCAAAAACATTCAGTACTTC. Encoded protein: CSAGPQRGGKNIQYF.

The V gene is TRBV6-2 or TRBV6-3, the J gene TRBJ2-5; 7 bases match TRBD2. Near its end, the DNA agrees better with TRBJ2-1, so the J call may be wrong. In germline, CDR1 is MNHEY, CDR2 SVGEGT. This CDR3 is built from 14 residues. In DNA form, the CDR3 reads TGTGCCAGCAGTTACCCGGGACTAAGCAATGAGCAGTTCTTC. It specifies CASSYPGLSNEQFF.

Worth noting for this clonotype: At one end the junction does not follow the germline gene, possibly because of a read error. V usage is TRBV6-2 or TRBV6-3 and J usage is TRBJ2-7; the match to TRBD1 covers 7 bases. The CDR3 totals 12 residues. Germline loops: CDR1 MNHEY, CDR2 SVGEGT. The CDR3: CASVIEPGQFIF. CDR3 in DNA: TGTGCCAGCGTAATCGAACCGGGACAGTTTATCTTC.

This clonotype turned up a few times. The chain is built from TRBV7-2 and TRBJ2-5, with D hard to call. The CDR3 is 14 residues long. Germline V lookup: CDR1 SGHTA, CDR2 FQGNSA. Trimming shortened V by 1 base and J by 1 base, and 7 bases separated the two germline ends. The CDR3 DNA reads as TGTGCCAGCAGCTTAGTCCTAATCCAAGAGACCCAGTACTTC. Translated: CASSLVLIQETQYF.

The chain's CDR3 is CSVEVQGVSGNTIYF. CDR3 nucleotides: TGCAGCGTTGAAGTGCAGGGTGTCTCTGGAAACACCATATATTTT. The chain is built from TRBV29-1 and TRBJ1-3; D is perhaps TRBD1 (5 bases). Germline V gene data show CDR1 as SQVTM and CDR2 as ANQGSEA. This CDR3 region has 15 residues. Deletions cut 1 base from V and 0 bases from J, with 10 bases between.

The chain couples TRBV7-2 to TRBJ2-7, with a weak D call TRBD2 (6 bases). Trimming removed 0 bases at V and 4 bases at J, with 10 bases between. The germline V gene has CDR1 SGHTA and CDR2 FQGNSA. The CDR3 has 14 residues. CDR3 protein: CASSLAGLVYEQYF. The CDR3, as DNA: TGTGCCAGCAGCTTAGCGGGACTCGTTTACGAGCAGTACTTC.

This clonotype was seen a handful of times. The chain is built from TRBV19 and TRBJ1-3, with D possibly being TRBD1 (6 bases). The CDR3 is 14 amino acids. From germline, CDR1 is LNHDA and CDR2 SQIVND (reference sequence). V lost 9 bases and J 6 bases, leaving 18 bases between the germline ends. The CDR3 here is CASIAGTTENTIYF. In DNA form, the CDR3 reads TGTGCCAGCATTGCCGGGACAACCGAAAACACCATATATTTT. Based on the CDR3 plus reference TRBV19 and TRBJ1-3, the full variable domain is DGGITQSPKYLFRKEGQNVTLSCEQNLNHDAMYWYRQDPGQGLRLIYYSQIVNDFQKGDIAEGYSVSREKKESFPLTVTSAQKNPTAFYLCASIAGTTENTIYFGEGSWLTVV.

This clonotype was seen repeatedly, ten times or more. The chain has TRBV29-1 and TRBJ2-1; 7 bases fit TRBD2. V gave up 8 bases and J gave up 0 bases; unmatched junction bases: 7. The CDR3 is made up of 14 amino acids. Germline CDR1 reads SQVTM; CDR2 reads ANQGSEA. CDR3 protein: CSPWGGSSYNEQFF. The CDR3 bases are TGCAGCCCCTGGGGGGGGAGCTCCTACAATGAGCAGTTCTTC.

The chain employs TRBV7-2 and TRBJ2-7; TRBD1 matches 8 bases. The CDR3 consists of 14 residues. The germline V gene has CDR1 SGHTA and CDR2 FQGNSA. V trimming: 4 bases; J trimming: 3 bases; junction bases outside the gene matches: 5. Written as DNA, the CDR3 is TGTGCCAGCAGCTCTCGACAGGGGAACTACGAGCAGTACTTC. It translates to CASSSRQGNYEQYF.

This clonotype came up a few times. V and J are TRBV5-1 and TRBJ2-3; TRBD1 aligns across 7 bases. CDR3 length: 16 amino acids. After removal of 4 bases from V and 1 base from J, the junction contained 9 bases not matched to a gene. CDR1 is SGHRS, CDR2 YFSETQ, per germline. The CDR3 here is CASSSTGEKGTDTQYF. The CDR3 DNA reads TGCGCCAGCAGCAGTACAGGGGAGAAGGGCACAGATACGCAGTATTTT.

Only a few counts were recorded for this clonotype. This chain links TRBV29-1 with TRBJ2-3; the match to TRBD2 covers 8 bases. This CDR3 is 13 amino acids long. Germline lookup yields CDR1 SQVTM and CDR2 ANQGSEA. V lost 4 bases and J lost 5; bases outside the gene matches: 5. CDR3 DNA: TGCAGCGTTGCACCGGGGGGGCAAGATACGCAGTATTTT. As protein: CSVAPGGQDTQYF.

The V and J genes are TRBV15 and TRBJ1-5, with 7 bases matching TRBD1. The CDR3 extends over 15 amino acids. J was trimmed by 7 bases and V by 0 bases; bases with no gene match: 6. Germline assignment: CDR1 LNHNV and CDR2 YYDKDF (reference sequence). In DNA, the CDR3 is TGTGCCACCAGCAGAGATCTGAGAGGGGGCCAGCCCCAGCATTTT. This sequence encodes CATSRDLRGGQPQHF.

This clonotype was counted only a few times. CDR3 nucleotides: TGCGCCAGCAGCCAAGGTCATCTAGCGGGGGCTAGAAGCGCAGATACGCAGTATTTT. Its protein is CASSQGHLAGARSADTQYF. The chain couples TRBV4-3 to TRBJ2-3, with TRBD2 matching 10 bases. V lost 1 base and J lost 4; bases outside the gene matches: 14. The CDR3 loop spans 19 amino acids. Per the germline V gene, CDR1 is LGHNA and CDR2 is YSLEER.